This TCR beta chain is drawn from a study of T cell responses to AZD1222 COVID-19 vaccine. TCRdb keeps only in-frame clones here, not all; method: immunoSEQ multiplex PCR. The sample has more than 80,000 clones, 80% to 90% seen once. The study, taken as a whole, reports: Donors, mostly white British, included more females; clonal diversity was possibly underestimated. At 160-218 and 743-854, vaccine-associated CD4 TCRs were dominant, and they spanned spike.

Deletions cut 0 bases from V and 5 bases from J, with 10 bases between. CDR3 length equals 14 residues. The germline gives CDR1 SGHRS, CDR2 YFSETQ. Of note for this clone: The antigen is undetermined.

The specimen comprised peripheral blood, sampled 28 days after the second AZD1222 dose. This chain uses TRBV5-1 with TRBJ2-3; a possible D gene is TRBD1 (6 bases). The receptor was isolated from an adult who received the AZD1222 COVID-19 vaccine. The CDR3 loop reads CASSLDTGKDTQYF. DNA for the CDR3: TGCGCCAGCAGCTTGGATACAGGGAAAGATACGCAGTATTTT.